The T cell receptor beta chain under discussion was sequenced for a study of T cells in Graves' hyperthyroidism and ophthalmopathy. The study, taken as a whole, reports: In blood, most of the thyroid clonotypes expanded above 0.001 were also present.

The PBMCs were taken from over 9.5 ml of fresh peripheral blood. Comments on this clonotype: The antigen remains unidentified.

The V end was cut by 1 base, the J end by 5 bases, with 6 bases between. CDR3 length: 13 amino acids. In germline, CDR1 is KGHDR, CDR2 SFDVKD. The CDR3 regions of TCR beta were amplified from RNA transcripts. When the TCR CDR3 underwent first-round RT-PCR, the HTBI primer set was used. TCRdb passed the multiplex PCR reads through MiXCR, listing each CDR3 protein once. The data contain roughly 640,000 distinct CDR3 sequences, approximately 16% of them singletons. The origin of this receptor is a woman aged 35 to 49 with Graves' ophthalmopathy. The specimen sequenced was blood. The rearrangement joins TRBV24-1 to TRBJ2-3; no clear D gene. This chain's CDR3 is CATSDFPGDTQYF. The CDR3 region has the DNA TGTGCCACCAGTGATTTTCCAGGAGATACGCAGTATTTT.